These 29 T cell receptor beta chains share one sample of origin, sequenced in a study of molecular identifiers for immune sequencing clone quantification. Via MiXCR, TCRdb re-called the PCR reads, giving one row per CDR3 protein. The sample shows tens of thousands of distinct CDR3 sequences, 15% to 20% of them seen only once. Sequenced sample: naive CD8+ T cells from blood, with Jurkat cell RNA spiked in. The sample's subset: FACS-sorted CD8+CD4-CCR7+CD45RA+ naive T cells. The receptors were sampled from a human donor in good health. Some libraries in this study had Jurkat cell RNA spiked in.

This clonotype came up many times. The rearrangement links TRBV10-2 to TRBJ1-6; D not certain. CDR3 size: 15 residues. Germline lookup yields CDR1 WSHSY and CDR2 SAAADI. V lost 3 bases, J lost 3 bases, and 9 bases lay in between. The CDR3 reads CASSDRRDYNSPLHF. The CDR3 DNA reads as TGCGCCAGCAGTGATAGACGGGACTATAATTCACCCCTCCACTTT.

This clonotype was observed a few times. The rearrangement uses TRBV27 and TRBJ2-7; tentative D call: TRBD1 (6 bases). In germline, CDR1 is MNHEY, CDR2 SMNVEV (reference sequence). V was pared by 3 bases and J by 6 bases, with 15 bases between. This CDR3 has 14 residues. The CDR3 nucleotides read TGTGCCAGCAGTTTGGGCAGGGGTTTGTTCGAGCAGTACTTC. Translating it yields CASSLGRGLFEQYF.

This clonotype occurred many times. The chain links TRBV7-2 to TRBJ2-7, with D uncertain. This CDR3 is 12 amino acids long. Germline V gene sequence: CDR1 SGHTA, CDR2 FQGNSA. With 4 bases removed from V and 3 bases from J, the gap between germline ends came to 7 bases. CDR3 region: CASSYLGYEQYF. The DNA of the CDR3 is TGTGCCAGCAGCTACCTCGGCTACGAGCAGTACTTC.

This clonotype has at least ten counts. This sequence joins TRBV27 and TRBJ2-5, with TRBD2 identical over 12 bases. With 4 bases clipped from V and 6 bases from J, the junction kept 6 bases outside the gene matches. CDR1 is MNHEY, CDR2 SMNVEV, per germline (reference sequence). The CDR3 sequence is 15 residues long. This chain's CDR3 is CASSSGLAGLKTQYF. The CDR3 nucleotides read TGTGCCAGCAGTTCGGGACTAGCGGGCTTGAAGACCCAGTACTTC.

This clonotype came up many times. This chain links TRBV4-1 with TRBJ2-7; 8 positions agree with TRBD2. J lost 6 bases, V lost 4 bases, and 14 bases had no gene match. The CDR3 runs 16 residues. Looked up from germline, CDR1 is MGHRA and CDR2 is YSYEKL. CDR3 residues: CASSLTPSSGTCEQYF. The CDR3 nucleotides read TGCGCCAGCAGCCTGACCCCGAGTAGCGGGACCTGCGAGCAGTACTTC.

This clonotype came up many times. The rearrangement links TRBV30 to TRBJ1-2; TRBD1 aligns across 9 bases. Germline CDR1 GTSNPN, CDR2 SVGIG (reference sequence). The J segment lost 12 bases and the V segment lost 2 bases, leaving 7 bases of the junction unmatched. This CDR3 has 12 residues. In DNA form, the CDR3 reads TGTGCCTGGAGTAACGACAGGGGGTTTGACACCTTC. This translates into CAWSNDRGFDTF.

Concerning this clonotype: A much larger clonotype is one base distant, so this may be a read error. The chain carries TRBV7-9 and TRBJ1-4; a possible D gene is TRBD1 (6 bases). CDR1 and CDR2 (germline): SEHNR, FQNEAQ (reference sequence). The CDR3 totals 13 residues. Here the CDR3 DNA reads TGTGCCAGCAGTCCCGACTCCCAGGGGAAACTGGTTTTT. Translated, it gives CASSPDSQGKLVF.

At least ten counts were recorded for this clonotype. This chain links TRBV5-1 with TRBJ2-3; TRBD2 matches 7 bases. From germline, CDR1 is SGHRS and CDR2 YFSETQ. CDR3 size: 15 residues. Trimming cost V 2 bases and J 4 bases; bases outside gene matches: 7. Here the CDR3 DNA reads TGCGCCAGCAGCTTAGCGGGATATGTTTCAGATACGCAGTATTTT. Protein sequence: CASSLAGYVSDTQYF. The full variable domain, completed using reference TRBV5-1 and TRBJ2-3, is KAGVTQTPRYLIKTRGQQVTLSCSPISGHRSVSWYQQTPGQGLQFLFEYFSETQRNKGNFPGRFSGRQFSNSRSEMNVSTLELGDSALYLCASSLAGYVSDTQYFGPGTRLTVL.

In this sample, this clonotype turned up a few times. At one end, the junction sequence differs from germline, possibly due to a read error. CDR3 in DNA: TGTGCCGGCAGTGAATTTTACGGACAGGGCTTCGCCAACGTCCTGACTTTC. As protein: CAGSEFYGQGFANVLTF. The gene calls are TRBV2 and TRBJ2-6; TRBD1 aligns across 8 bases. CDR1 SNHLY and CDR2 FYNNEI come from the germline V gene. The CDR3 spans 17 residues.

The table lists this clonotype with many counts. This sequence joins TRBV27 and TRBJ1-4, with D uncertain. This CDR3 spans 14 amino acids. Germline CDR1 MNHEY, CDR2 SMNVEV (reference sequence). Trimming pared 7 bases from V and 6 bases from J, leaving 15 bases between. Here the CDR3 reads CASTPKPGDEKLFF. The CDR3 nucleotides read TGTGCCAGCACCCCCAAACCTGGGGATGAAAAACTGTTTTTT.

At least ten counts were recorded for this clonotype. The CDR3 spells CASGLAGVLTGELFF. The CDR3 DNA sequence: TGTGCCAGCGGTTTAGCGGGAGTATTAACCGGGGAGCTGTTTTTT. This chain joins TRBV6-6 and TRBJ2-2, with 9 positions matching TRBD2. This CDR3 is 15 amino acids long. V trimming: 8 bases; J trimming: 5 bases; junction bases outside the gene matches: 9. Germline V lookup: CDR1 MNHNY, CDR2 SVGAGI (reference sequence).

This clonotype was seen at least ten times. No conserved phenylalanine or tryptophan ends this CDR3, so it is likely a read error. It is unclear where the CDR3 begins or ends on the DNA, so no DNA is shown, and the CDR3 is as TCRdb lists it. The V gene is TRBV6-2 or TRBV6-3, the J gene TRBJ2-5; the D call of TRBD1 is as the table states it, not checked on the DNA. The germline gives CDR1 MNHEY, CDR2 SVGEGT. The CDR3 spans 14 amino acids, including both terminal residues. CDR3 sequence reads: CASSRDGRAQDVTV.

Details on this clonotype: A much larger clone differs from this one at a single base, so this may be a read error. The V gene is TRBV7-8, the J gene TRBJ1-5, with D hard to call. This CDR3 has 14 amino acids. Germline loops: CDR1 SGHVS, CDR2 FQNEAQ. The CDR3 loop reads CTSSLRVGNQPQHF. CDR3 nucleotides: TGTACCAGCAGCTTAAGAGTAGGGAATCAGCCCCAGCATTTT. Combining the CDR3 with reference TRBV7-8 and TRBJ1-5 gives the whole variable domain GAGVSQSPRYKVAKRGQDVALRCDPISGHVSLFWYQQALGQGPEFLTYFQNEAQLDKSGLPSDRFFAERPEGSVSTLKIQRTQQEDSAVYLCTSSLRVGNQPQHFGDGTRLSIL.

This clonotype was detected a few times. This may stem from a read error, because a much larger clone lies one nucleotide away. The chain links TRBV7-3 to TRBJ2-1, with D maybe TRBD1 (6 bases). This CDR3 has 13 amino acids. Germline V gives CDR1 SGHTA, CDR2 FQGTGA. CDR3 region: CASSETGMGEQSF. The CDR3 bases are TGTGCCAGCAGCGAAACAGGGATGGGTGAGCAGTCCTTC.

The sample holds many counts of this clonotype. It is unclear where the CDR3 begins or ends on the DNA, so no DNA is shown, and the CDR3 is as TCRdb lists it. This chain joins TRBV21-1 and TRBJ2-4; the D call of TRBD2 is as the table states it, not checked on the DNA. TRBV21-1 is shown as a pseudogene. The CDR3 is 21 amino acids in total, end residues counted. The CDR3 spells CASSKEWASGSEGLAKNIQYF.

The gene calls are TRBV20-1 and TRBJ2-1, with 7 nucleotides matching TRBD1. Trimming cost V 3 bases and J 0 bases; bases outside gene matches: 5. The CDR3 spans 15 residues. CDR1 is DFQATT, CDR2 SNEGSKA, per germline (reference sequence). The CDR3 sequence: CSASLQGLSYNEQFF. The CDR3 nucleotides read TGCAGTGCTAGCCTACAGGGGCTCTCCTACAATGAGCAGTTCTTC.

This clonotype was counted at least ten times. This chain connects TRBV19 to TRBJ2-7; D not certain. The V end lost 0 bases, the J end lost 3 bases, and 12 bases lay between the germline ends. This CDR3 contains 15 residues. Germline V gives CDR1 LNHDA, CDR2 SQIVND (reference sequence). The CDR3 here is CASSIDLVTLYEQYF. CDR3 DNA sequence: TGTGCCAGTAGTATAGATCTAGTCACTCTCTACGAGCAGTACTTC.

This clonotype has at least ten counts. CDR3 nucleotide sequence: TGCGCCAGCAGCCAAGATAAGAGCGGGTCTTCCTACGAGCAGTACTTC. It is translated as CASSQDKSGSSYEQYF. The chain is built from TRBV4-3 and TRBJ2-7; D might be TRBD2 (6 bases). Germline V gives CDR1 LGHNA, CDR2 YSLEER. Trimming cost V 0 bases and J 1 base, with 13 bases left between them. CDR3 length equals 16 residues.

This clonotype was seen ten or more times. The chain uses TRBV28 and TRBJ1-5, with no clear D. Looked up from germline, CDR1 is MDHEN and CDR2 is SYDVKM. V was trimmed by 3 bases and J by 0 bases, leaving 9 bases between them. The CDR3 is 15 residues long. CDR3 sequence (DNA): TGTGCCAGCAGTTTCCCCGGGAATAGCAATCAGCCCCAGCATTTT. It yields the protein CASSFPGNSNQPQHF.

This clonotype was recorded many times. V usage is TRBV11-2 and J usage is TRBJ2-7, with D possibly being TRBD2 (6 bases). Per the germline V gene, CDR1 is SGHAT and CDR2 is FQNNGV. The CDR3 has 16 residues. Trimming stripped 5 bases from V and 0 bases from J, with 17 bases between. CDR3: CASSRGLGLYSYEQYF. The CDR3 DNA reads as TGTGCCAGCAGCCGCGGCCTGGGACTCTACTCCTACGAGCAGTACTTC. Variable domain in full (rest from reference TRBV11-2 and TRBJ2-7): EAGVAQSPRYKIIEKRQSVAFWCNPISGHATLYWYQQILGQGPKLLIQFQNNGVVDDSQLPKDRFSAERLKGVDSTLKIQPAKLEDSAVYLCASSRGLGLYSYEQYFGPGTRLTVT.

A few counts support this clonotype. The CDR3 is CASRTGTSWNEQFF. The CDR3 nucleotides read TGTGCCAGCAGAACCGGGACTAGTTGGAATGAGCAGTTCTTC. The J gene is TRBJ2-1, the V gene TRBV6-2 or TRBV6-3, with 8 bases fitting TRBD2. The V segment lost 6 bases and the J segment 7 bases; nucleotides outside the gene matches: 8. The CDR3 is 14 residues long. Per the germline V gene, CDR1 is MNHEY and CDR2 is SVGEGT.

The DNA for the CDR3 is TGCAGTGCTAGGATGCCTAGCGGATACGAGCAGTACTTC. Protein product: CSARMPSGYEQYF. V and J are TRBV20-1 and TRBJ2-7; 7 bases are a match to TRBD2. J was trimmed by 4 bases and V by 3 bases; bases with no gene match: 6. This CDR3 region has 13 residues. Germline V gene data show CDR1 as DFQATT and CDR2 as SNEGSKA (reference sequence).

Only a few counts were recorded for this clonotype. No conserved phenylalanine or tryptophan is present at the end of the CDR3, so a read error is the likely explanation. This chain joins TRBV4-2 and TRBJ2-3, with TRBD2 as a possible D gene (6 bases). The germline V and J ends were trimmed by 1 base and 0 bases, with 14 bases remaining between them. The CDR3 totals 17 residues. Germline lookup yields CDR1 LGHNA and CDR2 YNFKEQ. The DNA for the CDR3 is TGTGCCAGCAGCCAAGGAGTCGTTCGGGGGAGCACAGATACGCAGTATTAT. Translating it yields CASSQGVVRGSTDTQYY.

In nucleotides, the CDR3 is TGTGCCAGCAACCTAGGTTGGGATGGGCCGAACACTGAAGCTTTCTTT. Protein product: CASNLGWDGPNTEAFF. The chain employs TRBV11-3 and TRBJ1-1; D is undetermined. The CDR3 extends over 16 amino acids. With 7 bases removed from V and 1 base from J, the gap between germline ends came to 19 bases. Germline V gene lookup returns CDR1 SGHNT and CDR2 YENEEA.

This clonotype appeared many times. For the CDR3, the DNA is TGTGCCAGCAGCCCCCTAGGGGAACAGGGGATCCGCCAGGCCCTTACCTATGGCTACACCTTC. It is translated as CASSPLGEQGIRQALTYGYTF. The chain uses TRBV4-2 and TRBJ1-2, with TRBD1 identical over 7 bases. The trim removed 4 bases at V and 4 bases at J, leaving 27 bases unmatched. This CDR3 is built from 21 residues. CDR1 and CDR2 from the germline V gene are LGHNA and YNFKEQ.

This clonotype appeared many times. The chain links TRBV20-1 to TRBJ1-1, with D uncertain. V lost 8 bases, J lost 0 bases, and 7 bases lay in between. Germline V lookup: CDR1 DFQATT, CDR2 SNEGSKA (reference sequence). The CDR3 has 11 residues. The CDR3 region is CSLIMNTEAFF. The DNA for the CDR3 is TGCAGTCTTATTATGAACACTGAAGCTTTCTTT.

The chain couples TRBV3-1 to TRBJ2-1; D unclear. The germline gives CDR1 LGHDT, CDR2 YNNKEL (reference sequence). This CDR3 comprises 14 residues. Trimming cost V 4 bases and J 10 bases, with 17 bases left between them. The CDR3 region has the DNA TGTGCCAGCAGCCCGCCCCGTTCTACACAGGAGCAGTTCTTC. Translation gives CASSPPRSTQEQFF.

This clonotype was observed a few times. This chain joins TRBV28 and TRBJ2-3, with 9 bases that match TRBD2. The V gene end was trimmed by 2 bases and the J gene end by 3 bases; junction bases not matched to a gene: 6. Germline values: CDR1 MDHEN, CDR2 SYDVKM. This CDR3 spans 16 amino acids. The CDR3 loop reads CASSLAGGLATDTQYF. The CDR3 coding sequence is TGTGCCAGCAGTTTAGCCGGGGGACTAGCAACAGATACGCAGTATTTT. The full variable domain, with the rest looked up from reference TRBV28 and TRBJ2-3, is DVKVTQSSRYLVKRTGEKVFLECVQDMDHENMFWYRQDPGLGLRLIYFSYDVKMKEKGDIPEGYSVSREKKERFSLILESASTNQTSMYLCASSLAGGLATDTQYFGPGTRLTVL.

This clonotype was detected many times. DNA for the CDR3: TGTGCCAGCAGCTTAGCCCAGGGCTCCCCCTACGAGCAGTACTTC. It codes for CASSLAQGSPYEQYF. The chain has TRBV7-6 and TRBJ2-7; a possible D gene is TRBD1 (5 bases). The CDR3 is 15 residues long. Trimming cost V 0 bases and J 2 bases, with 11 bases left between them. Germline lookup yields CDR1 SGHVS and CDR2 FNYEAQ.